This T cell receptor (beta chain) was profiled in a study of T cell responses to AZD1222 COVID-19 vaccine. Study-level findings and limits: No day 14 peak samples; only post-peak repertoires were characterized. Regions left unmutated in variants are reportedly the target of nearly half of spike-specific TCRs. Vaccination with two AZD1222 doses was followed by a rise in Spike-specific TCR breadth and depth.

Sequencing was performed with immunoSEQ multiplex PCR; in TCRdb, only in-frame clones are kept and a portion is missing. The sample records around 94,000 clones, roughly 84% being singletons. The CDR3 covers 14 residues. Germline lookup yields CDR1 LNHDA and CDR2 SQIVND (reference sequence). Trimming stripped 7 bases from V and 3 bases from J, with 10 bases between. This clone showed up just once. The antigen is not known. The rearrangement uses TRBV19 and TRBJ2-6; the D gene could be TRBD1 or TRBD2 (6 bases each). The source of this sequence is an adult in good health. Source: peripheral blood, taken on day 0 of AZD1222 vaccination. The CDR3 here is CASKGGLGANVLTF. CDR3 bases: TGTGCCAGTAAAGGGGGGCTTGGGGCCAACGTCCTGACTTTC. Combining the CDR3 with reference TRBV19 and TRBJ2-6 gives the whole variable domain DGGITQSPKYLFRKEGQNVTLSCEQNLNHDAMYWYRQDPGQGLRLIYYSQIVNDFQKGDIAEGYSVSREKKESFPLTVTSAQKNPTAFYLCASKGGLGANVLTFGAGSRLTVL.